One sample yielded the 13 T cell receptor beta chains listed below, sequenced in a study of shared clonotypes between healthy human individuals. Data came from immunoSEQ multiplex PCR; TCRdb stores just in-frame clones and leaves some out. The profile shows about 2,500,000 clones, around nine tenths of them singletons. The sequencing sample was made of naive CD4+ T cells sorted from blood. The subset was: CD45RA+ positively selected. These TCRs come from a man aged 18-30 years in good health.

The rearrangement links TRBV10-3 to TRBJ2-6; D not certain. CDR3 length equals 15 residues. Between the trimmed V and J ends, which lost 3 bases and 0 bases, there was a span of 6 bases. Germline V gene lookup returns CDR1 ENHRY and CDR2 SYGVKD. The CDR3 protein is CAISDFGSGANVLTF. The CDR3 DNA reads TGTGCCATCAGTGACTTCGGCTCTGGGGCCAACGTCCTGACTTTC.

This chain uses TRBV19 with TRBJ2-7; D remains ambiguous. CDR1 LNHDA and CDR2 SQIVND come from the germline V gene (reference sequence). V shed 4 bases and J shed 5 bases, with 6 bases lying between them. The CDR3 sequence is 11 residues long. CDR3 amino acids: CASSNLDEQYF. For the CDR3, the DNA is TGTGCCAGTAGTAATCTAGACGAGCAGTACTTC.

CDR3 DNA sequence: TGTGCAAGTCGCTTGAGGGCTAGCACCGGGGAGCTGTTTTTT. Protein: CASRLRASTGELFF. The V and J genes are TRBV12-2 and TRBJ2-2; whether TRBD2, the table's D call, matches the DNA was not checked. TRBV12-2 has pseudogene status. The CDR3 runs to 14 residues.

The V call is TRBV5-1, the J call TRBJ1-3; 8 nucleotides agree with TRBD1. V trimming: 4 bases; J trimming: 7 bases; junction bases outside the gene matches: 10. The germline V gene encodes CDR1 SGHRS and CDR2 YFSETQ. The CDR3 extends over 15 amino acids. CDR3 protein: CASSDPAQGANTIYF. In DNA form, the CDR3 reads TGCGCCAGCAGCGACCCGGCGCAGGGGGCGAACACCATATATTTT.

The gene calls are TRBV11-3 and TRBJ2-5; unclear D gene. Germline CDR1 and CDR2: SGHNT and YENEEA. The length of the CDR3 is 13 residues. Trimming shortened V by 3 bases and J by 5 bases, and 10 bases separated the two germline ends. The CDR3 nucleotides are TGTGCCAGCAGCTTCTCCCCGACGGAGACCCAGTACTTC. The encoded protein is CASSFSPTETQYF.

The CDR3: CASSPPGQGHNEQFF. DNA of the CDR3: TGTGCCAGCTCACCACCGGGACAGGGCCACAATGAGCAGTTCTTC. The chain couples TRBV18 to TRBJ2-1; 9 nucleotides agree with TRBD1. The V gene's germline CDR1 is KGHSH and CDR2 LQKENI. After removal of 0 bases from V and 5 bases from J, the junction contained 2 bases not matched to a gene. The CDR3 length is 15 residues.

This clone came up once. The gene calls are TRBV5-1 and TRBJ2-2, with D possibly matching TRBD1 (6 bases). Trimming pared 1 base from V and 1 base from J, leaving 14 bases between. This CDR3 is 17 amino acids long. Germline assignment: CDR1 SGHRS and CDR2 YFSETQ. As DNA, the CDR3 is TGCGCCAGCAGCTTGAGGATAGACAGGATGAACACCGGGGAGCTGTTTTTT. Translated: CASSLRIDRMNTGELFF.

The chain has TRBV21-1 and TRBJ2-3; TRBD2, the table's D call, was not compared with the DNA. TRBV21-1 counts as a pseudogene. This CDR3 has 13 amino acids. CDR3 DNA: TGTGCCAGCAGCTCTCCAGTCCGGGGTACGCAGTATTTT. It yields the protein CASSSPVRGTQYF.

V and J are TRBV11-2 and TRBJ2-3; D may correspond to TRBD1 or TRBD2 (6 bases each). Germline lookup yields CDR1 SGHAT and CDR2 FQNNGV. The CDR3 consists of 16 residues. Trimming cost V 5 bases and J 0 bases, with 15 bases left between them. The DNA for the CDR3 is TGTGCCAGCAGCCGCGGGACACTCATTAGCACAGATACGCAGTATTTT. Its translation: CASSRGTLISTDTQYF.

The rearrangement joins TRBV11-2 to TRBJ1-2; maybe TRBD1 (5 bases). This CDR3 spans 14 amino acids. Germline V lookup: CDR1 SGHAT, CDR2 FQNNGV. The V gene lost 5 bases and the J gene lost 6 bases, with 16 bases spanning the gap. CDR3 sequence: CASSDRGPWNGYTF. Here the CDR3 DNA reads TGTGCCAGCAGCGACCGGGGCCCCTGGAATGGCTACACCTTC. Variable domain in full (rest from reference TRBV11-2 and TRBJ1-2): EAGVAQSPRYKIIEKRQSVAFWCNPISGHATLYWYQQILGQGPKLLIQFQNNGVVDDSQLPKDRFSAERLKGVDSTLKIQPAKLEDSAVYLCASSDRGPWNGYTFGSGTRLTVV.

The CDR3 loop reads CASSLEWGRQETQYF. CDR3 DNA sequence: TGCGCCAGCAGCTTGGAATGGGGGCGGCAAGAGACCCAGTACTTC. The chain employs TRBV5-1 and TRBJ2-5; D might be TRBD1 (6 bases). The V gene lost 0 bases and the J gene lost 2 bases, with 11 bases spanning the gap. In germline, CDR1 is SGHRS, CDR2 YFSETQ. There are 15 residues in the CDR3.

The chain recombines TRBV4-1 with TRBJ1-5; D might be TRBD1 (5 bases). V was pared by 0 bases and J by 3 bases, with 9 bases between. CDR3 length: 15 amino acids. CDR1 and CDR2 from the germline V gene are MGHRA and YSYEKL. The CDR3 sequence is CASSQEEGVNQPQHF. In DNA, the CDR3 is TGCGCCAGCAGCCAAGAGGAAGGGGTCAATCAGCCCCAGCATTTT.

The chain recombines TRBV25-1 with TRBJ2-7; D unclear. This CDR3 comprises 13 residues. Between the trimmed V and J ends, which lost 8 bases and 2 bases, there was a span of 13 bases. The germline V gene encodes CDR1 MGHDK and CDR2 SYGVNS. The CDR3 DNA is TGTGCCAGCGGTAATACGGTTACCTACGAGCAGTACTTC. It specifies CASGNTVTYEQYF.